The 17 T cell receptor beta chains below come from one sample, sequenced in a study of post-analysis software for immune sequencing data (dated by TCRdb to the mid-2010s). The library was built by means of PCR. Sequencer: Illumina HiSeq 2500. To reduce PCR and sequencing biases, unique molecular identifiers were incorporated into the TCR beta cDNA libraries. TCRdb took the public reads, trimmed them with fastp at Q25, ran MiXCR for clone calling and kept in-frame beta chains. Rows are unified per CDR3 protein, each entry keeping the most common DNA and genes. This sample has about 820,000 distinct CDR3 sequences in its table, and about 57% of those were observed once. Roughly 4.4% of the sample rests with the top ten. The antigens these receptors bind are not known. General conclusions and limits of the study: Significantly higher frequencies in patients than in controls were found for roughly 5 TRBV segments, including TRBV5-6, TRBV5-1 and TRBV20-1.

The sequencing input was blood. The origin of the receptors is a girl aged 10 to 17 with multiple sclerosis.

The chain couples TRBV6-1 to TRBJ2-7; D is perhaps TRBD2 (6 bases). CDR3 length: 15 residues. V shed 5 bases and J shed 0 bases, with 14 bases lying between them. Germline CDR1 is MNHNS and CDR2 is SASEGT. CDR3 in amino acids: CASSLAPQSSYEQYF. CDR3 coding DNA: TGTGCCAGCAGTCTAGCGCCGCAAAGCTCCTACGAGCAGTACTTC.

J is TRBJ2-2 and V is TRBV11-2; possible D gene TRBD2, 5 bases. The length of the CDR3 is 16 residues. Germline values: CDR1 SGHAT, CDR2 FQNNGV. V dropped 5 bases and J dropped 4 bases, with 17 bases sitting between them. The CDR3, as DNA: TGTGCCAGCAGCCCCCAACTAGTGCCGAGCACCGGGGAGCTGTTTTTT. It codes for CASSPQLVPSTGELFF. Full variable domain (missing parts from reference TRBV11-2 and TRBJ2-2): EAGVAQSPRYKIIEKRQSVAFWCNPISGHATLYWYQQILGQGPKLLIQFQNNGVVDDSQLPKDRFSAERLKGVDSTLKIQPAKLEDSAVYLCASSPQLVPSTGELFFGEGSRLTVL.

The chain recombines TRBV29-1 with TRBJ2-5; D possibly corresponds to TRBD2 (5 bases). The CDR3 has 14 amino acids. Germline values: CDR1 SQVTM, CDR2 ANQGSEA. The V gene lost 3 bases and the J gene lost 2 bases, with 13 bases spanning the gap. The CDR3 loop is CSVDPFGEQETQYF. The CDR3 bases are TGCAGCGTTGACCCCTTCGGGGAACAAGAGACCCAGTACTTC.

V is TRBV4-1 and J is TRBJ1-2, with D maybe TRBD1 (5 bases). This CDR3 has 14 residues. Trimming left V 1 base short and J 5 bases short, with 11 bases between. Germline CDR1 MGHRA, CDR2 YSYEKL. The CDR3 DNA reads as TGCGCCAGCAGCCAAGGGACATCGCCTTATGGCTACACCTTC. Encoded protein: CASSQGTSPYGYTF.

This clonotype was found a few times. The chain couples TRBV5-1 to TRBJ1-2; the match to TRBD1 covers 7 bases. The CDR3 sequence is 14 residues long. The junction had 4 bases not matched to a gene; V was cut back by 0 bases and J by 5 bases. Looked up from germline, CDR1 is SGHRS and CDR2 is YFSETQ. This CDR3 is CASSLDPGGYGYTF. CDR3 nucleotide sequence: TGCGCCAGCAGCTTGGATCCAGGGGGGTATGGCTACACCTTC.

The V and J genes are TRBV6-2 or TRBV6-3 and TRBJ2-5; weak D call: TRBD2 (7 bases). Germline V lookup: CDR1 MNHEY, CDR2 SVGEGT. Trimming left V 2 bases short and J 0 bases short, with 19 bases between. CDR3 length: 18 amino acids. The CDR3 region has the DNA TGTGCCAGCAGTTACCCCGGGCGGGGGCCAGCGTACCAAGAGACCCAGTACTTC. This encodes CASSYPGRGPAYQETQYF.

V is TRBV10-3 and J is TRBJ1-2, with D unclear. Per germline, CDR1 ENHRY and CDR2 SYGVKD. This CDR3 spans 12 amino acids. Trimming took off 2 bases at V and 7 bases at J, with 8 bases between the two ends. CDR3 sequence reads: CAISEVGVGYTF. CDR3 DNA sequence: TGTGCCATCAGTGAGGTCGGGGTTGGCTACACCTTC.

The chain links TRBV20-1 to TRBJ2-5; tentatively, D is TRBD2 (5 bases). The CDR3 has 13 amino acids. V dropped 6 bases and J dropped 5 bases, with 16 bases sitting between them. The germline V gene encodes CDR1 DFQATT and CDR2 SNEGSKA (reference sequence). The CDR3, as DNA: TGCAGTGCCCCCGAGACGGCGGGTGAGACCCAGTACTTC. It specifies CSAPETAGETQYF.

The J gene is TRBJ2-1, the V gene TRBV29-1, with 7 bases matching TRBD2. This CDR3 is built from 13 residues. After removal of 5 bases from V and 5 bases from J, the junction contained 6 bases not matched to a gene. Germline lookup yields CDR1 SQVTM and CDR2 ANQGSEA. The CDR3 DNA is TGCAGCGTTAGTCCCCTAGCGGACAATGAGCAGTTCTTC. It is translated as CSVSPLADNEQFF.

This clonotype was detected a few times. The chain links TRBV29-1 to TRBJ1-4; D gene unclear. V was shortened by 7 bases and J by 4 bases, with 10 bases between the two germline ends. CDR3 length equals 12 residues. Germline V gene data show CDR1 as SQVTM and CDR2 as ANQGSEA. CDR3 sequence reads: CSGWYRNEKLFF. In nucleotides, the CDR3 is TGCAGCGGGTGGTATCGTAATGAAAAACTGTTTTTT.

This clonotype showed up just a few times. The CDR3 DNA reads as TGCGCCAGCAGCCCACCGGGACAGAGCTACGAGCAGTACTTC. This encodes CASSPPGQSYEQYF. The J gene is TRBJ2-7, the V gene TRBV5-1; 7 nucleotides agree with TRBD1. Per the germline V gene, CDR1 is SGHRS and CDR2 is YFSETQ. After removal of 4 bases from V and 3 bases from J, the junction contained 7 bases not matched to a gene. This CDR3 spans 14 amino acids. Looking up the rest from reference TRBV5-1 and TRBJ2-7 gives the full variable domain: KAGVTQTPRYLIKTRGQQVTLSCSPISGHRSVSWYQQTPGQGLQFLFEYFSETQRNKGNFPGRFSGRQFSNSRSEMNVSTLELGDSALYLCASSPPGQSYEQYFGPGTRLTVT.

The chain recombines TRBV7-9 with TRBJ2-1, with 11 positions matching TRBD2. Germline trimming cut 2 bases from V and 3 bases from J; bases unmatched to any gene: 15. The CDR3 is made up of 20 amino acids. The germline gives CDR1 SEHNR, CDR2 FQNEAQ (reference sequence). The CDR3 DNA sequence: TGTGCCAGCAGCTTAAGTCTGTTCCCGACTAGCGGGAATAACTACAATGAGCAGTTCTTC. Protein sequence: CASSLSLFPTSGNNYNEQFF.

This clonotype occurred a few times. The chain combines TRBV7-8 with TRBJ1-2, with D possibly being TRBD1 (5 bases). The CDR3 runs 13 residues. V lost 1 base and J 3 bases, leaving 6 bases between the germline ends. Germline CDR1 SGHVS, CDR2 FQNEAQ. CDR3 nucleotide sequence: TGTGCCAGCAGCTTAGTGGGGGACTATGGCTACACCTTC. Its protein is CASSLVGDYGYTF.

Note on this clonotype: A read error may produce the germline difference seen at one junction end. The genes are TRBV12-3 or TRBV12-4 and TRBJ1-1, with 10 positions matching TRBD1. The CDR3 runs 13 residues. The CDR3: CASCLDRGLEAFF. CDR3 DNA sequence: TGTGCCAGCTGTTTAGACAGGGGGCTCGAAGCTTTCTTT.

This clonotype has only a few counts. J is TRBJ2-1 and V is TRBV7-3; 7 nucleotides align to TRBD2. The CDR3 is 15 amino acids. V trimming: 5 bases; J trimming: 6 bases; junction bases outside the gene matches: 10. The germline gives CDR1 SGHTA, CDR2 FQGTGA. CDR3 in amino acids: CASSPRGSGSNEQFF. The CDR3 DNA follows: TGTGCCAGCAGCCCCCGGGGTAGCGGGTCCAATGAGCAGTTCTTC.

In its sample, this clonotype was seen a few times. The chain employs TRBV24-1 and TRBJ2-3; TRBD2 aligns across 7 bases. V lost 5 bases and J lost 0; bases outside the gene matches: 10. Germline V gives CDR1 KGHDR, CDR2 SFDVKD. This CDR3 has 17 amino acids. CDR3 bases: TGTGCCACCAGTGGGCACGGGGGGTTGTCTAGCACAGATACGCAGTATTTT. It codes for CATSGHGGLSSTDTQYF.

The V call is TRBV10-3, the J call TRBJ1-2; unclear D gene. Germline lookup yields CDR1 ENHRY and CDR2 SYGVKD. Trimming removed 3 bases at V and 1 base at J, with 12 bases between. The CDR3 has 15 amino acids. CDR3 protein: CAISDGQSLNYGYTF. CDR3 bases: TGTGCCATCAGTGATGGGCAGTCCCTTAACTATGGCTACACCTTC.